The clone carrying this TCR beta chain occurred many times. Germline values: CDR1 SGHKS, CDR2 YYEKEE (reference sequence). The V and J ends lost 2 bases and 5 bases respectively, with 8 bases between them. The CDR3 covers 13 residues. Using RNA transcripts as the source, TCR beta CDR3 regions were amplified. The primer set for the first-round RT-PCR of the TCR CDR3 was HTBI. TCRdb re-derived calls from the multiplex PCR reads in MiXCR, one entry per CDR3 protein. This table has more than 500,000 distinct CDR3 sequences, roughly a sixth appearing once. The data were taken from a study of T cells in Graves' hyperthyroidism and ophthalmopathy.

The chain has TRBV5-5 and TRBJ2-1; D is unclear. Sequencing was done on a sample of blood. This clonotype was obtained from a woman aged 30 to 39 with Graves' ophthalmopathy. The DNA for the CDR3 is TGTGCCAGCAGCTTCAAGTCCCACAATGAGCAGTTCTTC. This codes for CASSFKSHNEQFF.